A selection of T cell receptor beta chains follows, all from one sample in a study of shared clonotypes between healthy human individuals. Sequencing used immunoSEQ multiplex PCR; TCRdb keeps in-frame clones, though not all of them. This sample has 600,000 to 750,000 clones; over 55% occur once, and the top ten carry roughly 1.8%. Specimen: memory CD4+ T cells sorted from blood. These receptors originate from a woman in her twenties or thirties in good health. CDR3s include the opening cysteine and the closing phenylalanine or tryptophan. A D gene is named only where the DNA matches it firmly. Not every row has a clone size; where given, it reads once, few, many or a size class.

>TRBD1|NA|TRBJ2-3|TRBV7-6
TGTGCCAGCAGCTTGACCCGGGACAGGGGCTCAGATACGCAGTATTTT
CASSLTRDRGSDTQYF
>NA|few|TRBJ2-2|TRBV27
TGTGCCAGCAGTTTATTCGGACAGTTCACCGGGGAGCTGTTTTTT
CASSLFGQFTGELFF
>NA|NA|TRBJ2-7|TRBV27
TGTGCCAGCAGTCCCGGGCCCTCCTGGGACTACGAGCAGTACTTC
CASSPGPSWDYEQYF
>TRBD2|NA|TRBJ2-1|TRBV29-1
TGCAGCTTAAGGCTAGCGGGCGGGTCCTACAATGAGCAGTTCTTC
CSLRLAGGSYNEQFF
>TRBD1|NA|TRBJ1-2|TRBV6-5
TGTGCCAGCAGCCCAGACAGGGTCCGACTCCCTGCCTTC
CASSPDRVRLPAF
>TRBD2|NA|TRBJ2-5|TRBV5-1
TGCGCCAGCAGCTTGGTGTTAGCGGGAGGACAAGAGACCCAGTACTTC
CASSLVLAGGQETQYF
>NA|NA|TRBJ2-7|TRBV6-1
TGTGCCAGCAGTGAATGGACAGCTTGGTACGAGCAGTACTTC
CASSEWTAWYEQYF
>NA|NA|TRBJ2-3|TRBV7-3
TGTGCCAGCAGCTTAGGGGGGCGCACAGATACGCAGTATTTT
CASSLGGRTDTQYF
>TRBD2|NA|TRBJ2-7|TRBV6-4
TGTGCCAGCAGCGCCGACCTACTAGCGGCAGGCTACGAGCAGTACTTC
CASSADLLAAGYEQYF
>NA|NA|TRBJ1-5|TRBV28
TGTGCCAGCAGAGGTTTTAGCAATCAGCCCCAGCATTTT
CASRGFSNQPQHF
>TRBD2|once|TRBJ2-1|TRBV28
TGTGCCAGCAGACAGGGCGGGGGGGATGAGCAGTTCTTC
CASRQGGGDEQFF
>TRBD2|NA|TRBJ2-2|TRBV13
TGTGCCAACGGACTAGCGACGTCCGGGGAGCTGTTTTTT
CANGLATSGELFF
>NA|few|TRBJ1-1|TRBV10-2
TGCGCCAGCAGTGAGACAGGGCTCACTGAAGCTTTCTTT
CASSETGLTEAFF
>NA|NA|TRBJ1-1|TRBV28
TGTGCCAGCCTATGGGGGGGTGCAGCTTTCTTT
CASLWGGAAFF
>NA|few|TRBJ2-1|TRBV5-1
TGCGCCAGCAGCCAGGACTACAACGCCTACAATGAGCAGTTCTTC
CASSQDYNAYNEQFF
>TRBD1|NA|TRBJ2-1|TRBV28
TGTGCCAGCAGCCCCTCGACAGGGGGGGCCTACAATGAGCAGTTCTTC
CASSPSTGGAYNEQFF
>TRBD1|NA|TRBJ1-2|TRBV28
TGTGCCAGCAGTCCCATGGACAGGGTAGGACTTAGGGGCTACACCTTC
CASSPMDRVGLRGYTF
>NA|once|TRBJ1-1|TRBV5-3
TGTGCCAGAAGGGGGGGCACTGAAGCTTTCTTT
CARRGGTEAFF
>NA|NA|TRBJ2-7|TRBV10-1
TGCGCCAGCAGTCCCAGGACAGAAACCTACGAGCAGTACTTC
CASSPRTETYEQYF
>TRBD1|NA|TRBJ2-2|TRBV28
TGTGCCAGCAGTCGCGGACAGGGGGCGATCGGGGAGCTGTTTTTT
CASSRGQGAIGELFF
>TRBD1|NA|TRBJ2-3|TRBV5-1
TGCGCCAGCAGCTTGGCAGGGGGCTTCGCAGATACGCAGTATTTT
CASSLAGGFADTQYF
>NA|NA|TRBJ2-5|TRBV4-1
TGCGCCAGCAGCCAAGGGTACTCTAATACCCAAGAGACCCAGTACTTC
CASSQGYSNTQETQYF
>NA|NA|TRBJ1-5|TRBV5-3
TGTGCCAGAAGCTTGTTGTCGGGGTTCGGCAATCAGCCCCAGCATTTT
CARSLLSGFGNQPQHF
>TRBD2|NA|TRBJ2-7|TRBV6-6
TGTGCCAGCAGTAAGGGACTACCAGAGCAGTACTTC
CASSKGLPEQYF
>NA|few|TRBJ2-1|TRBV18
TGTGCCAGCTCACCCCCGACAGACTACAATGAGCAGTTCTTC
CASSPPTDYNEQFF
>TRBD1|NA|TRBJ1-3|TRBV18
TGTGCCAGCTCCCAGGGGGAATGGACTGGAAACACCATATATTTT
CASSQGEWTGNTIYF
>NA|few|TRBJ2-7|TRBV11-2
TGTGCCACGGGTTCTAACTCCTACGAGCAGTACTTC
CATGSNSYEQYF
>NA|NA|TRBJ2-2|TRBV5-4
TGTGCCAGCAGCTTGGGTGGCGGTGTGGACACCGGGGAGCTGTTTTTT
CASSLGGGVDTGELFF
>TRBD1|NA|TRBJ2-6|TRBV11-2
TGTGCCAGCAGCGAACAGGGGGCGGCTGGGGCCAACGTCCTGACTTTC
CASSEQGAAGANVLTF
>TRBD1|many|TRBJ1-2|TRBV29-1
TGCAGCGTTTCGGGACAGCTCTATGGCTACACCTTC
CSVSGQLYGYTF